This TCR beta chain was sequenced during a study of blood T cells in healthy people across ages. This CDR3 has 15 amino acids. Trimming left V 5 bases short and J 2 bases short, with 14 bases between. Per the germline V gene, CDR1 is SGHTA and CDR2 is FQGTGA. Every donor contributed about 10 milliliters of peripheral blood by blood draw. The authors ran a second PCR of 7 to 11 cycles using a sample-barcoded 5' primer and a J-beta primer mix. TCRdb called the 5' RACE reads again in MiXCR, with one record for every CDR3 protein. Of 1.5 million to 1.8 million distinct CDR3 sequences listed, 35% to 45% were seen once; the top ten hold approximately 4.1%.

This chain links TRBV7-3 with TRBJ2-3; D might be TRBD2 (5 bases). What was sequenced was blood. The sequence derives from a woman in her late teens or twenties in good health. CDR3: CASSPQGGNTDTQYF. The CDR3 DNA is TGTGCCAGCAGCCCTCAAGGAGGAAACACAGATACGCAGTATTTT.